The rows below give T cell receptor beta chains drawn from one sample of a study of spatial heterogeneity in lung cancer. TCRdb called the 5' RACE reads again in MiXCR, with one record for every CDR3 protein. The sample holds about 41,000 distinct CDR3 sequences, approximately 12% seen once. The material was PBMCs, obtained at surgery. The receptors come from a female donor with early-stage non-small cell lung cancer. Both conserved end residues are part of each CDR3. A D gene is named only where the DNA matches it firmly. Expanded clones get a size class; other rows say once, few or many, or leave the size out.

TRBV6-5	-	15	TRBJ1-2	-	CASSYLGAQSDGYTF	TGTGCCAGCAGTTACTTGGGGGCGCAATCTGATGGCTACACCTTC
TRBV7-3	-	12	TRBJ2-3	-	CASSSDPYTQYF	TGTGCCAGCAGCTCCGACCCATATACGCAGTATTTT
TRBV5-6	TRBD1	15	TRBJ1-2	few	CASSVRAGTGVGYTF	TGTGCCAGCAGCGTCCGAGCCGGGACAGGGGTTGGCTACACCTTC
TRBV6-6	-	14	TRBJ1-5	few	CASSYMVGGQPQHF	TGTGCCAGCAGTTACATGGTCGGCGGTCAGCCCCAGCATTTT
TRBV11-1	-	14	TRBJ2-2	-	CASSGLRGTGELFF	TGTGCCAGCAGCGGACTGCGGGGCACCGGGGAGCTGTTTTTT
TRBV5-1	-	14	TRBJ2-2	few	CASRVVANTGELFF	TGCGCCAGCAGGGTCGTTGCGAACACCGGGGAGCTGTTTTTT
TRBV19	TRBD2	15	TRBJ2-1	-	CASSSSGGARNEQFF	TGTGCCAGTAGTAGTAGCGGGGGGGCTCGGAATGAGCAGTTCTTC
TRBV5-1	-	15	TRBJ2-1	few	CASSLIESSWNEQFF	TGCGCCAGCAGCTTGATAGAATCCTCGTGGAATGAGCAGTTCTTC
TRBV20-1	-	10	TRBJ1-2	many	CSASGYGYTF	TGCAGTGCTAGCGGGTATGGCTACACCTTC
TRBV2	-	13	TRBJ2-5	-	CASSGLYQETQYF	TGTGCCAGCAGCGGACTGTACCAAGAGACCCAGTACTTC
TRBV7-8	-	14	TRBJ2-1	many	CASTRNRAYNEQFF	TGTGCCAGTACCCGGAACAGGGCCTACAATGAGCAGTTCTTC
TRBV4-2	-	14	TRBJ1-1	few	CASSQGSMNTEAFF	TGTGCCAGCAGCCAAGGCAGTATGAACACTGAAGCTTTCTTT
TRBV19	-	14	TRBJ2-3	few	CACGPGVAPDTQYF	TGTGCCTGCGGCCCGGGGGTTGCCCCAGATACGCAGTATTTT
TRBV7-8	-	13	TRBJ1-2	few	CASSQGSSYGYTF	TGTGCCAGCAGCCAAGGGAGTTCCTATGGCTACACCTTC
TRBV12-3/TRBV12-4	TRBD2	15	TRBJ2-3	few	CASTPAGGTADTQYF	TGTGCCAGCACCCCAGCGGGGGGGACCGCAGATACGCAGTATTTT
TRBV5-1	-	14	TRBJ1-2	many	CASSLGGQDYGYTF	TGCGCCAGCAGCTTGGGAGGGCAGGACTATGGCTACACCTTC
TRBV7-9	-	19	TRBJ2-7	few	CASSLPKLGRTGSTHEQYF	TGTGCCAGCAGCTTACCAAAGTTGGGGCGCACAGGGAGTACCCACGAGCAGTACTTC
TRBV6-6	-	16	TRBJ1-6	-	CASSQGRPGYNSPLHF	TGTGCCAGCAGCCAGGGGAGGCCCGGCTATAATTCACCCCTCCACTTT
TRBV9	TRBD2	14	TRBJ2-1	once	CASSVTSGNNEQFF	TGTGCCAGCAGCGTGACTAGCGGAAACAATGAGCAGTTCTTC
TRBV23-1	TRBD1	16	TRBJ1-5	-	CASSLRGQGCDQPQHF	TGCGCCAGCAGTCTACGGGGACAGGGGTGCGATCAGCCCCAGCATTTT
TRBV5-1	-	14	TRBJ1-1	few	CASSWNRGNTEAFF	TGCGCCAGCAGCTGGAACCGGGGCAACACTGAAGCTTTCTTT
TRBV7-6	-	13	TRBJ2-7	few	CASSPGVGYEQYF	TGTGCCAGCAGCCCAGGGGTCGGCTACGAGCAGTACTTC
TRBV5-4	-	15	TRBJ2-5	-	CASSLAGPGQETQYF	TGTGCCAGCAGCTTGGCGGGGCCGGGGCAAGAGACCCAGTACTTC
TRBV7-2	TRBD1	14	TRBJ1-5	many	CASSPDRGNQPQHF	TGTGCCAGCAGCCCCGACAGGGGTAATCAGCCCCAGCATTTT
TRBV7-9	-	13	TRBJ1-1	few	CASSAGVNTEAFF	TGTGCCAGCAGCGCAGGGGTTAACACTGAAGCTTTCTTT